What follows are 6 T cell receptor beta chains derived from one specimen sequenced in a study of cytomegalovirus exposure and HLA in healthy donors (TCRdb year 2017). The library was made by the immunoSEQ multiplex PCR assay. A mixture of 60 forward primers for TCR Vbeta segments and 13 reverse primers for TCR Jbeta segments was used in the multiplex PCR. This is the immuneACCESS table as TCRdb keeps it, with only in-frame sequences that have V and J called. A part of the clones is gone; compared with another copy, unresolved V genes explain less than half, and the rest is unexplained. Across this sample there are over 250,000 clones, with roughly 88% seen only once. Jointly, the top ten make up 3% to 4% of the sample. The sample taken for sequencing was PBMCs. The receptors come from a man aged 35 to 55 in good health and CMV-seropositive.

This chain joins TRBV7-2 and TRBJ2-1; 9 bases fit TRBD2. The trim removed 6 bases at V and 6 bases at J, leaving 12 bases unmatched. This CDR3 contains 16 residues. From germline, CDR1 is SGHTA and CDR2 FQGNSA. For the CDR3, the DNA is TGTGCCAGCAGGCCCAGACTAGCGGTAGGGTTCAATGAGCAGTTCTTC. Its translation is CASRPRLAVGFNEQFF.

The chain joins TRBV28 to TRBJ2-7, with 11 bases fitting TRBD2. Looked up from germline, CDR1 is MDHEN and CDR2 is SYDVKM. This CDR3 is 15 amino acids long. J was trimmed by 3 bases and V by 6 bases; bases with no gene match: 7. This CDR3 is CASRPRLAGHYEQYF. The CDR3 DNA follows: TGTGCCAGCAGACCCAGACTAGCGGGGCACTACGAGCAGTACTTC.

V and J are TRBV4-3 and TRBJ2-1, with TRBD2 matching over 9 bases. After removal of 1 base from V and 3 bases from J, the junction contained 1 base not matched to a gene. The CDR3 totals 15 residues. The germline V gene encodes CDR1 LGHNA and CDR2 YSLEER. The CDR3: CASSQGLAVYNEQFF. DNA of the CDR3: TGCGCCAGCAGCCAAGGACTAGCGGTCTACAATGAGCAGTTCTTC.

This clone was counted a single time. One end of the junction varies from germline; a read error may be responsible. This chain joins TRBV7-9 and TRBJ1-2; 11 bases align to TRBD1. CDR3 length: 12 amino acids. The germline V gene has CDR1 SEHNR and CDR2 FQNEAQ (reference sequence). CDR3 sequence: CSSQGQGDGYTF. For the CDR3, the DNA is TGTTCCAGCCAGGGACAGGGGGACGGCTACACCTTC.

This chain connects TRBV9 to TRBJ2-5; D is perhaps TRBD2 (6 bases). The CDR3 has 14 residues. From germline, CDR1 is SGDLS and CDR2 YYNGEE. The V gene lost 4 bases and the J gene lost 5 bases, with 15 bases spanning the gap. CDR3 sequence reads: CASSRGGADETQYF. The CDR3 nucleotides are TGTGCCAGCAGCCGCGGCGGGGCAGACGAGACCCAGTACTTC.

The chain is built from TRBV5-1 and TRBJ2-1; 8 nucleotides line up with TRBD1. The CDR3 spans 14 residues. V lost 0 bases and J lost 8; bases outside the gene matches: 4. Germline lookup yields CDR1 SGHRS and CDR2 YFSETQ. Here the CDR3 DNA reads TGCGCCAGCAGCTTGGCTGGACAGGGATATGAGCAGTTCTTC. Protein: CASSLAGQGYEQFF.